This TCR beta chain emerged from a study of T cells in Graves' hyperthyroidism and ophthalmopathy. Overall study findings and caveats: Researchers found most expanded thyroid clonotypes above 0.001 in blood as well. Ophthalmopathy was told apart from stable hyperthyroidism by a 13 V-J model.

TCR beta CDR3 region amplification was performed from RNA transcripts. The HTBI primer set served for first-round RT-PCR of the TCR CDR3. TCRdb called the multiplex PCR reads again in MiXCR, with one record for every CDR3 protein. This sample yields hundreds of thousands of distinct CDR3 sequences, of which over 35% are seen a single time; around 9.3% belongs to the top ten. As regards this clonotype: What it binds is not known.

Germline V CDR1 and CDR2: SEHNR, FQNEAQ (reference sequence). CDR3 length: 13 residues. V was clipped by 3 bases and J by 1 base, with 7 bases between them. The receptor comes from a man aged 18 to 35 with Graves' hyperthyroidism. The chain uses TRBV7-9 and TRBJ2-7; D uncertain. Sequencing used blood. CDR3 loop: CASSFQNSYEQYF. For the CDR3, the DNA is TGTGCCAGCAGCTTTCAGAATTCCTACGAGCAGTACTTC.